Below, 15 T cell receptor beta chains from the same sample are listed, as sequenced in a study of cytotoxic CD8 clonotypes in ibrutinib-treated CLL. The protocol was immunoSEQ multiplex PCR, while the TCRdb copy is restricted to in-frame clones and leaves out a portion. This repertoire shows about 310,000 clones, about 77% found once; its top ten account for about 6.7%. The sample in question was PBMCs, obtained before ibrutinib treatment. The receptors were gathered from a human donor with chronic lymphocytic leukemia.

The chain uses TRBV15 and TRBJ1-1; D uncertain. Trimming removed 1 base from V and 4 bases from J, with 7 bases in between. CDR1 and CDR2 from the germline V gene are LNHNV and YYDKDF (reference sequence). CDR3 size: 13 residues. CDR3 bases: TGTGCCACCAGCAGAGTACCAGCCACTGAAGCTTTCTTT. Protein product: CATSRVPATEAFF.

The V gene is TRBV7-9, the J gene TRBJ1-5; TRBD1 is a possible D gene (6 bases). From germline, CDR1 is SEHNR and CDR2 FQNEAQ (reference sequence). Trimming cost V 4 bases and J 7 bases, with 14 bases left between them. This CDR3 is 14 amino acids long. The CDR3 is CASSSGTTEQPQHF. The CDR3 DNA follows: TGTGCCAGCAGCTCCGGGACAACGGAGCAGCCCCAGCATTTT. The entire variable domain, with the rest obtained from reference TRBV7-9 and TRBJ1-5, is as follows: DTGVSQNPRHKITKRGQNVTFRCDPISEHNRLYWYRQTLGQGPEFLTYFQNEAQLEKSRLLSDRFSAERPKGSFSTLEIQRTEQGDSAMYLCASSSGTTEQPQHFGDGTRLSIL.

This clone was seen a handful of times. The V and J genes are TRBV7-9 and TRBJ1-3; D ambiguous. The germline V and J ends were trimmed by 4 bases and 4 bases, with 11 bases remaining between them. The CDR3 spans 14 residues. From germline, CDR1 is SEHNR and CDR2 FQNEAQ (reference sequence). The CDR3 bases are TGTGCCAGCAGCTCACCAGCGAACGGAAACACCATATATTTT. Translation gives CASSSPANGNTIYF.

This sequence joins TRBV6-6 and TRBJ2-2; 8 bases are a match to TRBD2. The CDR3 covers 16 residues. J was trimmed by 2 bases and V by 0 bases; bases with no gene match: 2. Germline V gene sequence: CDR1 MNHNY, CDR2 SVGAGI (reference sequence). CDR3 sequence: CASSYSLAGNTGELFF. The CDR3 DNA follows: TGTGCCAGCAGTTACTCCCTAGCGGGTAACACCGGGGAGCTGTTTTTT.

This clone was counted only a few times. The genes are TRBV30 and TRBJ1-1, with TRBD1 as a possible D gene (6 bases). There are 19 residues in the CDR3. Germline V gene sequence: CDR1 GTSNPN, CDR2 SVGIG (reference sequence). Trimming removed 3 bases from V and 1 base from J, with 27 bases in between. CDR3 coding DNA: TGTGCCTGGAGGACCTCCGGGACAATTTATAGGGGGTCGAACACTGAAGCTTTCTTT. This encodes CAWRTSGTIYRGSNTEAFF.

The V call is TRBV5-1, the J call TRBJ1-2, with TRBD1 matching 8 bases. Germline V gives CDR1 SGHRS, CDR2 YFSETQ. The CDR3 is 13 residues long. V gave up 2 bases and J gave up 5 bases; unmatched junction bases: 2. CDR3 in amino acids: CASSLNRGYGYTF. The CDR3 DNA sequence: TGCGCCAGCAGCTTAAACAGGGGGTATGGCTACACCTTC.

This chain joins TRBV6-1 and TRBJ1-1; D is undetermined. Germline V gene sequence: CDR1 MNHNS, CDR2 SASEGT. Trimming removed 6 bases at V and 7 bases at J, with 15 bases between. There are 13 residues in the CDR3. CDR3 bases: TGTGCCAGCAGCTTCTGGTACTTAGGTGAAGCTTTCTTT. This gives the protein CASSFWYLGEAFF.

The genes are TRBV9 and TRBJ1-5; D remains unclear. The CDR3 loop spans 15 amino acids. The germline V gene has CDR1 SGDLS and CDR2 YYNGEE. Trimming took off 4 bases at V and 1 base at J, with 12 bases between the two ends. For the CDR3, the DNA is TGTGCCAGCAGCAGGTTACAAGACAGCAATCAGCCCCAGCATTTT. Protein sequence: CASSRLQDSNQPQHF. Based on the CDR3 plus reference TRBV9 and TRBJ1-5, the full variable domain is DSGVTQTPKHLITATGQRVTLRCSPRSGDLSVYWYQQSLDQGLQFLIQYYNGEERAKGNILERFSAQQFPDLHSELNLSSLELGDSALYFCASSRLQDSNQPQHFGDGTRLSIL.

The CDR3 nucleotides are TGTGCCAGGGAGGGGATTTCGAACACCGGGGAGCTGTTTTTT. As protein: CAREGISNTGELFF. The chain joins TRBV30 to TRBJ2-2, with 7 bases lining up with TRBD2. V lost 8 bases to trimming and J lost 0 bases; unmatched junction nucleotides: 6. Per the germline V gene, CDR1 is GTSNPN and CDR2 is SVGIG (reference sequence). The CDR3 is 14 amino acids.

This clone was observed a few times. The V gene is TRBV7-9, the J gene TRBJ1-2; D unclear. This CDR3 region has 13 residues. Germline-derived CDR1 and CDR2 are SEHNR and FQNEAQ (reference sequence). Trimming took off 2 bases at V and 2 bases at J, with 6 bases between the two ends. In DNA, the CDR3 is TGTGCCAGCAGCTTATCGACCAACTATGGCTACACCTTC. This codes for CASSLSTNYGYTF.

This clone appeared once. The CDR3 loop reads CASSMTGSTSNQPQHF. DNA of the CDR3: TGTGCCAGCAGCATGACAGGTTCAACGAGCAATCAGCCCCAGCATTTT. The rearrangement joins TRBV5-5 to TRBJ1-5, with D possibly matching TRBD1 (6 bases). This CDR3 is 16 amino acids long. V gave up 4 bases and J gave up 1 base, with 15 bases separating them. The germline V gene encodes CDR1 SGHKS and CDR2 YYEKEE (reference sequence).

This clone occurred a few times. The chain employs TRBV29-1 and TRBJ2-4, with D maybe TRBD2 (6 bases). Trimming took off 4 bases at V and 8 bases at J, with 18 bases between the two ends. The CDR3 extends over 14 amino acids. Germline CDR1 SQVTM, CDR2 ANQGSEA. The CDR3 region is CSVVGKYRRDIQYF. In nucleotides, the CDR3 is TGCAGCGTTGTAGGGAAATACAGGAGGGACATTCAGTACTTC.

The rearrangement links TRBV27 to TRBJ2-7; TRBD2 might be the D (6 bases). Germline-derived CDR1 and CDR2 are MNHEY and SMNVEV (reference sequence). The CDR3 totals 16 residues. V was trimmed by 2 bases and J by 2 bases, leaving 16 bases between them. The CDR3 region is CASSLTGGTLPYEQYF. DNA of the CDR3: TGTGCCAGCAGTTTAACTGGCGGGACTCTACCCTACGAGCAGTACTTC.

The V gene is TRBV4-3, the J gene TRBJ2-3, with D perhaps TRBD1 or TRBD2 (6 bases each). V was clipped by 2 bases and J by 3 bases, with 15 bases between them. CDR1 is LGHNA and CDR2 is YSLEER in the germline V gene. The CDR3 extends over 16 amino acids. The CDR3 coding sequence is TGCGCCAGCAGCCAAAGGGGAAGGGGGGCGACAGATACGCAGTATTTT. Translated, it gives CASSQRGRGATDTQYF.

The CDR3 bases are TGTGCCAGCAGTGAACTGGCAGACCAAGAGACCCAGTACTTC. Translation: CASSELADQETQYF. The chain joins TRBV2 to TRBJ2-5; D gene unclear. V lost 2 bases, J lost 0 bases, and 7 bases lay in between. Looked up from germline, CDR1 is SNHLY and CDR2 is FYNNEI. This CDR3 has 14 amino acids.